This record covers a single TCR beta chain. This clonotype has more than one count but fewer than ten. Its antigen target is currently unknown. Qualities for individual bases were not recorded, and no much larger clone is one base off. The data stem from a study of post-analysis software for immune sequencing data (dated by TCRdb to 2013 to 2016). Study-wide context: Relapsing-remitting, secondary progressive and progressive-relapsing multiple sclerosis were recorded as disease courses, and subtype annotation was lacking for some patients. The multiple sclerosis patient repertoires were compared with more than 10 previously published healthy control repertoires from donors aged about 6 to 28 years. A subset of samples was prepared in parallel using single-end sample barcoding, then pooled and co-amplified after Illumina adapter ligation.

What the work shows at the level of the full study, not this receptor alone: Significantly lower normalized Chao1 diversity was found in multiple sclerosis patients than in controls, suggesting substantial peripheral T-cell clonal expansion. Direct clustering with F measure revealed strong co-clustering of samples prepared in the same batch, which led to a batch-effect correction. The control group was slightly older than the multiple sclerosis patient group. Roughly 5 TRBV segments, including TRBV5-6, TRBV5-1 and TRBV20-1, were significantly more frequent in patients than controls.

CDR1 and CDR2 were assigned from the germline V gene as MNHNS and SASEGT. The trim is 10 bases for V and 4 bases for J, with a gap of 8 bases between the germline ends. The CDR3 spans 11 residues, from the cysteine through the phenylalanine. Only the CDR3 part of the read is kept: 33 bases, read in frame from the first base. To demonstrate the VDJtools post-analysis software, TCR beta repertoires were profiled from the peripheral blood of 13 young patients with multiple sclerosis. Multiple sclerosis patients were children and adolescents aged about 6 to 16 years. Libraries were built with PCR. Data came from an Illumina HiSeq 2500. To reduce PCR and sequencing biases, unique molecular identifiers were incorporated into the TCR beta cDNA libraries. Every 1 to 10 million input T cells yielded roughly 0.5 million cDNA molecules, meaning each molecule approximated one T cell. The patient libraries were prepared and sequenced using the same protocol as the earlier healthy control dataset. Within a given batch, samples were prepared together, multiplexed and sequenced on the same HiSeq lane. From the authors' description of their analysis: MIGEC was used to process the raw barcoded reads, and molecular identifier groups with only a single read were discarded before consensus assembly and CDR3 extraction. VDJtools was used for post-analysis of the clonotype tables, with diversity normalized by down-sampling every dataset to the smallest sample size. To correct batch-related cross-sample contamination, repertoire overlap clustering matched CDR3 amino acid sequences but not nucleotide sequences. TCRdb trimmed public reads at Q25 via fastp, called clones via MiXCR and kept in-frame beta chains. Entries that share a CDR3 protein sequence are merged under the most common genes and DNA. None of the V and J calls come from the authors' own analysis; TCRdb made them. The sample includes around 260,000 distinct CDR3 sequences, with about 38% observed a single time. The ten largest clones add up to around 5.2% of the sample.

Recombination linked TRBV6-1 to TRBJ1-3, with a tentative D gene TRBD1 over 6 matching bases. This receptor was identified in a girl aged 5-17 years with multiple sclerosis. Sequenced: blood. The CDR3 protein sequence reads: CATGQGNTIYF. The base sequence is TGTGCCACCGGACAGGGAAACACCATATATTTT.